This T cell receptor beta chain was recorded in a study of T-cell memory formation after mild COVID-19. One entry per CDR3 protein, called by TCRdb with MiXCR from the 5' RACE reads. The sample consists of roughly 340,000 distinct CDR3 sequences, roughly 15% of them appearing once. Germline V gives CDR1 MDHEN, CDR2 SYDVKM. V was clipped by 4 bases and J by 4 bases, with 10 bases between them. The CDR3 is made up of 13 amino acids. This clonotype was picked up many times. The genes are TRBV28 and TRBJ2-5; D remains ambiguous. This clonotype was sampled from a man between 18 and 35 years old who had mild COVID-19 (a few samples of this study predate the infection). Cell type and time point are not known. Sequencing used PBMCs or a T cell subset sorted from them (not recorded which). The CDR3 DNA is TGTGCCAGCAGTTCCGGACCGGCAGAGACCCAGTACTTC. Translating gives CASSSGPAETQYF.